This T cell receptor beta chain was sequenced during a study of blood T cell repertoires in COVID-19 (dated by TCRdb to about 2020). Notes on the research overall: Samples covering the acute and convalescent phases of COVID-19 were provided by collaborators in the United States, Italy and Spain. The prospective study material was composed of cDNA or gDNA derived from T cells, B-cell-depleted T cells, or PBMCs. Subjects who had been exposed to COVID-19, were actively infected with it, or had recovered from it provided the deeply sampled blood TCRbeta repertoires that made up the dataset. The repertoires were released in a freely available public database meant as a resource for research on the immune response to SARS-CoV-2. Samples came from the ongoing ImmuneRACE study (first 160 participants) plus 1,254 subjects from 6 global collaborators. A de-identified subject ID, COVID-19 status, age in years and sex were almost always included in the sample metadata. HLA class I and class II types, where available, came from metadata supplied by the sample provider rather than from assay-based typing.

As for this clone: The clone's antigen remains unknown. Base qualities are not at hand, and no much larger clone is one base apart.

Overall results and qualifications from the work: How much clinical and demographic metadata was included differed by source and by participant, and the metadata was provided uncurated.

The immunoSEQ Assay, a bias-controlled multiplex PCR, was used to amplify TCRbeta CDR3 regions from genomic DNA. For the original study's pipeline: Nucleated cell counts per sample were estimated from amplification of reference gene primers within the assay. Sequence reads were collapsed and filtered to measure the absolute abundance of every unique TCRbeta CDR3 rearrangement. For each sample, productive Simpson clonality was calculated by taking the square root of Simpson's diversity index across productive rearrangements. This is the immuneACCESS table as TCRdb keeps it, with only in-frame sequences that have V and J called. A part of the clones is gone; compared with another copy, unresolved V genes explain less than half, and the rest is unexplained. The V and J calls and clone size are taken from that table; D and trimming were inferred from the DNA. The sample contains some 150,000 clones, less than 90% of them found a single time. Roughly 34% of the sample lies in the top ten.

Whole blood was collected in K2EDTA tubes by collaborating institutions according to the institutions' own protocols. For TCRbeta analysis, collaborator samples were shipped as frozen whole blood, as isolated PBMCs, or as DNA extracted from either sample type. CDR1 and CDR2 are drawn from the germline V gene (reference sequence): MNHEY, SMNVEV. The CDR3, from cysteine to phenylalanine, totals 16 residues. Only the CDR3 DNA stays, 48 bases, in frame from base 1. Relative to germline, V is missing 5 bases and J is missing 1 base, with 6 bases of the junction outside any gene match. This sequence was found in a human donor in a cohort sampled during active COVID-19. The rearranged segments are TRBV27 and TRBJ1-5; 9 of the junction bases match TRBD1. Material: peripheral blood. The CDR3 here reads CASSPRTGVSNQPQHF. At the DNA level, the sequence is TGTGCCAGCAGTCCCCGGACAGGGGTAAGCAATCAGCCCCAGCATTTT.